Shown below are 19 T cell receptor beta chains from a single sample sequenced in a study of T cell responses to AZD1222 COVID-19 vaccine. Data came from immunoSEQ multiplex PCR; TCRdb stores just in-frame clones and leaves some out. The sample holds over 110,000 clones, about 90% seen once. This material consisted of peripheral blood, taken 28 days after the second AZD1222 dose. These receptors were taken from an adult who received the AZD1222 COVID-19 vaccine.

V usage is TRBV3-1 (or the pseudogene TRBV3-2) and J usage is TRBJ1-6; D is possibly TRBD1 (5 bases). The CDR3 runs to 16 residues. Germline V CDR1 and CDR2: LGHDT, YNNKEL (reference sequence). V shed 1 base and J shed 4 bases, with 11 bases lying between them. The CDR3 nucleotides read TGTGCCAGCAGCCAAGTTAAAGGACAATATAATTCACCCCTCCACTTT. Encoded protein: CASSQVKGQYNSPLHF.

This clone is a singleton in its sample. The chain combines TRBV3-1 (or the pseudogene TRBV3-2) with TRBJ2-1; D might be TRBD1 (5 bases). Germline V CDR1 and CDR2: LGHDT, YNNKEL (reference sequence). V was clipped by 2 bases and J by 4 bases, with 9 bases between them. The CDR3 loop spans 14 amino acids. The CDR3 is CASSQLQAYNEQFF. CDR3 sequence (DNA): TGTGCCAGCAGCCAACTACAGGCTTACAATGAGCAGTTCTTC.

This sequence joins TRBV7-2 and TRBJ1-2, with 8 bases fitting TRBD1. The junction had 10 bases not matched to a gene; V was cut back by 6 bases and J by 4 bases. The CDR3 length is 15 residues. Germline V gene data show CDR1 as SGHTA and CDR2 as FQGNSA. The CDR3 reads CASSFFRGQPYGYTF. DNA for the CDR3: TGTGCCAGCAGTTTTTTCAGGGGGCAACCCTATGGCTACACCTTC.

The chain couples TRBV6-1 to TRBJ2-1; perhaps TRBD2 as D (5 bases). CDR3 length: 17 amino acids. CDR1 MNHNS and CDR2 SASEGT come from the germline V gene. V was pared by 2 bases and J by 2 bases, with 16 bases between. CDR3 region: CASSETWTRRTYNEQFF. The DNA for the CDR3 is TGTGCCAGCAGTGAAACCTGGACTCGACGAACCTACAATGAGCAGTTCTTC.

The chain carries TRBV18 and TRBJ1-6; 8 bases line up with TRBD1. Trimming at V came to 3 bases and at J to 6 bases, leaving 7 bases not matched to a gene. Germline CDR1 is KGHSH and CDR2 is LQKENI. This CDR3 is built from 16 residues. DNA for the CDR3: TGTGCCAGCTCACCGGGTCTGGACAGGGCTAATTCACCCCTCCACTTT. Encoded protein: CASSPGLDRANSPLHF.

This clone was counted only a few times. This rearrangement joins TRBV2 to TRBJ2-7, with D possibly being TRBD1 or TRBD2 (6 bases each). Germline V gives CDR1 SNHLY, CDR2 FYNNEI. V was shortened by 0 bases and J by 4 bases, with 13 bases between the two germline ends. The CDR3 length is 15 residues. The CDR3 DNA reads as TGTGCCAGCAGTGAAGCGGGCGGGACAAAGTACGAGCAGTACGTC. Its protein is CASSEAGGTKYEQYV.

The V call is TRBV6-5, the J call TRBJ2-3; no reliable D call. CDR1 and CDR2 from the germline V gene are MNHEY and SVGAGI. This CDR3 contains 14 residues. Trimming cost V 5 bases and J 6 bases, with 15 bases left between them. The CDR3 nucleotides are TGTGCCAGCAGTCCTAACTGGACGCCCGATACGCAGTATTTT. Residues: CASSPNWTPDTQYF.

The chain combines TRBV25-1 with TRBJ2-7; D unresolved. Trimming cost V 8 bases and J 2 bases, with 7 bases left between them. This CDR3 contains 11 residues. Per germline, CDR1 MGHDK and CDR2 SYGVNS. In DNA, the CDR3 is TGTGCCAGCGGCCTCACCTACGAGCAGTACTTC. Its translation: CASGLTYEQYF.

The chain employs TRBV7-2 and TRBJ1-1; no reliable D call. The CDR3 covers 13 residues. Germline V gives CDR1 SGHTA, CDR2 FQGNSA. Deletions cut 2 bases from V and 10 bases from J, with 14 bases between. CDR3 amino acids: CASSLRFGQRAFF. As DNA, the CDR3 is TGTGCCAGCAGCTTAAGGTTCGGCCAACGAGCTTTCTTT.

J is TRBJ1-5 and V is TRBV18; 7 bases agree with TRBD1. Germline assignment: CDR1 KGHSH and CDR2 LQKENI. This CDR3 region has 15 residues. Trimming cost V 3 bases and J 0 bases; bases outside gene matches: 2. For the CDR3, the DNA is TGTGCCAGCTCACCCGACAGGGTTAGCAATCAGCCCCAGCATTTT. As protein: CASSPDRVSNQPQHF.

The V and J genes are TRBV4-3 and TRBJ1-6, with D possibly being TRBD1 (5 bases). Trimming cost V 0 bases and J 10 bases, with 16 bases left between them. Germline V gene data show CDR1 as LGHNA and CDR2 as YSLEER. The CDR3 has 16 residues. The CDR3 DNA sequence: TGCGCCAGCAGCCAAGATCTGGGGCCCATCGGATCACCCCTCCACTTT. This codes for CASSQDLGPIGSPLHF.

This sequence joins TRBV3-1 (or the pseudogene TRBV3-2) and TRBJ1-2; D call uncertain. This CDR3 is built from 15 residues. Trimming pared 4 bases from V and 3 bases from J, leaving 15 bases between. Germline CDR1 reads LGHDT; CDR2 reads YNNKEL (reference sequence). Here the CDR3 reads CASSPLGQPHYGYTF. DNA for the CDR3: TGTGCCAGCAGCCCTCTTGGGCAACCCCACTATGGCTACACCTTC.

The chain combines TRBV6-1 with TRBJ1-5; D is unclear. V was shortened by 0 bases and J by 2 bases, with 11 bases between the two germline ends. Germline CDR1 is MNHNS and CDR2 is SASEGT. The CDR3 contains 16 residues. This CDR3 reads CASSEAHSIGNQPQHF. CDR3 coding DNA: TGTGCCAGCAGTGAAGCTCACAGTATCGGCAATCAGCCCCAGCATTTT.

This chain connects TRBV11-2 to TRBJ2-5, with TRBD1 matching 7 bases. Trimming removed 5 bases from V and 1 base from J; junction bases left unmatched: 7. CDR3 size: 15 residues. Germline assignment: CDR1 SGHAT and CDR2 FQNNGV. The CDR3 region has the DNA TGTGCCAGCAGCCCCCAGGGACAGCCCCAAGAGACCCAGTACTTC. It specifies CASSPQGQPQETQYF.

CDR3 bases: TGTGCCAGCAGCTTAGTTCTAGGGCCCGAGGGGGAAGCTTTCTTT. Its protein product is CASSLVLGPEGEAFF. V gene TRBV7-9 combines with J gene TRBJ1-1, with D tentatively TRBD1 (5 bases). Germline V gene sequence: CDR1 SEHNR, CDR2 FQNEAQ (reference sequence). Between the trimmed V and J ends, which lost 1 base and 8 bases, there was a span of 17 bases. The CDR3 totals 15 residues.

This chain uses TRBV19 with TRBJ1-1, with D perhaps matching TRBD1 (6 bases). The CDR3 spans 15 residues. Germline CDR1 reads LNHDA; CDR2 reads SQIVND (reference sequence). V was trimmed by 3 bases and J by 4 bases, leaving 15 bases between them. CDR3 sequence: CASSIVGATSTEAFF. DNA for the CDR3: TGTGCCAGTAGTATTGTGGGGGCGACGAGCACTGAAGCTTTCTTT. The variable domain in full, with the rest retrieved from reference TRBV19 and TRBJ1-1, is DGGITQSPKYLFRKEGQNVTLSCEQNLNHDAMYWYRQDPGQGLRLIYYSQIVNDFQKGDIAEGYSVSREKKESFPLTVTSAQKNPTAFYLCASSIVGATSTEAFFGQGTRLTVV.

The J gene is TRBJ2-2, the V gene TRBV7-3; no clear D gene. CDR3 length equals 13 residues. Per the germline V gene, CDR1 is SGHTA and CDR2 is FQGTGA. V lost 4 bases and J 6 bases, leaving 9 bases between the germline ends. The CDR3 DNA follows: TGTGCCAGCAGCTACGTACAACCCGGGGAGCTGTTTTTT. The encoded protein is CASSYVQPGELFF.

The chain links TRBV11-2 to TRBJ1-1, with D possibly being TRBD1 (5 bases). Germline CDR1 reads SGHAT; CDR2 reads FQNNGV. Trimming took off 1 base at V and 3 bases at J, with 9 bases between the two ends. This CDR3 is built from 14 residues. The CDR3, as DNA: TGTGCCAGCAGCTTAGCAGGGCAGCACACTGAAGCTTTCTTT. This sequence encodes CASSLAGQHTEAFF.

This clone occurred a few times. The chain joins TRBV11-2 to TRBJ2-7; TRBD1 aligns across 9 bases. The CDR3 covers 16 residues. V shed 1 base, J shed 3 bases, and the junction held 7 bases outside the gene matches. CDR1 is SGHAT, CDR2 FQNNGV, per germline. Written as DNA, the CDR3 is TGTGCCAGCAGCTTAGTAGCCGGGACAGGGAACTACGAGCAGTACTTC. It specifies CASSLVAGTGNYEQYF.